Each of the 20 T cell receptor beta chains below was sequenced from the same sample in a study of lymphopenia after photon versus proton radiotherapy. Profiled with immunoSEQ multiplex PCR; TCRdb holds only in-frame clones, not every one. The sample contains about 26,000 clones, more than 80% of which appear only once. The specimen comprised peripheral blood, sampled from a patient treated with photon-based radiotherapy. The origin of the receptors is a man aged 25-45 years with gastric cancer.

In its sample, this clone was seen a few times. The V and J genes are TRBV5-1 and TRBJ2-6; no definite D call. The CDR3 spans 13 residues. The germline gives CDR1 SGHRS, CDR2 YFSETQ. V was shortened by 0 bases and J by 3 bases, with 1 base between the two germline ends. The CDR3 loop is CASSLVGANVLTF. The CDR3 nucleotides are TGCGCCAGCAGCTTGGTTGGGGCCAACGTCCTGACTTTC.

CDR3 nucleotide sequence: TGTGCCAGCAGCGAGGACAGGGCCTCATGGCCCCAGCATTTT. It translates to CASSEDRASWPQHF. V and J are TRBV5-4 and TRBJ1-5; 8 bases match TRBD1. The trim removed 4 bases at V and 9 bases at J, leaving 9 bases unmatched. The CDR3 is made up of 14 amino acids. Germline V lookup: CDR1 SGHNT, CDR2 YYREEE (reference sequence).

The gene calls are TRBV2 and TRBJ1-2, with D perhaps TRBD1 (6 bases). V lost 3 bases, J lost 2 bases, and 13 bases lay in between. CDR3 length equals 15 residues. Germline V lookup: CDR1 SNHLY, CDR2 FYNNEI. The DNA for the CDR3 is TGTGCCAGCAGTGACCATTCCGACAGGAACTATGGCTACACCTTC. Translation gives CASSDHSDRNYGYTF.

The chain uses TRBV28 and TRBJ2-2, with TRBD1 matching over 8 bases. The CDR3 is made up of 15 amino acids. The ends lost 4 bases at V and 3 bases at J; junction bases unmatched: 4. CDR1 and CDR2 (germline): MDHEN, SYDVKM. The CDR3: CASSSTGVYTGELFF. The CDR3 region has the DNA TGTGCCAGCAGTTCGACAGGGGTCTACACCGGGGAGCTGTTTTTT.

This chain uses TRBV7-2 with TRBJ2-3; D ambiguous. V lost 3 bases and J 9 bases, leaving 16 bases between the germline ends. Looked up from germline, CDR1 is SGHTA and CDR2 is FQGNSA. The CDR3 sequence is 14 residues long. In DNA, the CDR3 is TGTGCCAGCAGCTTGTCTAATAAGGAGTTAACGCAGTATTTT. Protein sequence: CASSLSNKELTQYF.

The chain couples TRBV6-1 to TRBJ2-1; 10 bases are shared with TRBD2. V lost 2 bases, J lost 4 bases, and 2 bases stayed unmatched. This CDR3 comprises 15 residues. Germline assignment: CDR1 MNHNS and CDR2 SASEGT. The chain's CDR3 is CASSEILAGYNEQFF. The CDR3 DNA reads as TGTGCCAGCAGTGAAATACTAGCGGGGTACAATGAGCAGTTCTTC.

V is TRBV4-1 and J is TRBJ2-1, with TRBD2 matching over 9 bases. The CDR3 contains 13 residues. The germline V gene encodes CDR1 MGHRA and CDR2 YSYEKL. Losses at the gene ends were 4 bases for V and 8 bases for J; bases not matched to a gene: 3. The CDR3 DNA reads TGCGCCAGCAGCCTAGCGGGGGTGTATGAGCAGTTCTTC. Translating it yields CASSLAGVYEQFF.

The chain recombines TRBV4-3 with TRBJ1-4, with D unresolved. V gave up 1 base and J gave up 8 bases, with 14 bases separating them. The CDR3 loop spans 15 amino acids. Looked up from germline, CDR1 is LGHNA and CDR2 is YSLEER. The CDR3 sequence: CASSQVVGVGEKLFF. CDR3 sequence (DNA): TGCGCCAGCAGCCAAGTGGTCGGGGTTGGCGAAAAACTGTTTTTT.

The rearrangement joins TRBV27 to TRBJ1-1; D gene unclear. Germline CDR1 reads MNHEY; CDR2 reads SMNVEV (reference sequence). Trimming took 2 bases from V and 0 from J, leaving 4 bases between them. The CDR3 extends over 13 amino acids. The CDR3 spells CASSLELNTEAFF. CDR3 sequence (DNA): TGTGCCAGCAGTTTAGAGTTGAACACTGAAGCTTTCTTT.

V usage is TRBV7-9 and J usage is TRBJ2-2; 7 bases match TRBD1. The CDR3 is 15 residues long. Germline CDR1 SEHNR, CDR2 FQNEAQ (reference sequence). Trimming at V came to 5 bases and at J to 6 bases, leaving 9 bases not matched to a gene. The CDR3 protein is CASSLTGMGSGELFF. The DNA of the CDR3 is TGTGCCAGCAGCCTGACAGGGATGGGATCCGGGGAGCTGTTTTTT.

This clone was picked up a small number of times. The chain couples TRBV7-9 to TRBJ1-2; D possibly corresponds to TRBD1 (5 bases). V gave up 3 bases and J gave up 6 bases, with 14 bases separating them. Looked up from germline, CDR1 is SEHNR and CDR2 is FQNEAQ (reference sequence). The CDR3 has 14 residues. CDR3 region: CASSLGRLQDGYTF. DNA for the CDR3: TGTGCCAGCAGCTTGGGACGGCTACAGGATGGCTACACCTTC.

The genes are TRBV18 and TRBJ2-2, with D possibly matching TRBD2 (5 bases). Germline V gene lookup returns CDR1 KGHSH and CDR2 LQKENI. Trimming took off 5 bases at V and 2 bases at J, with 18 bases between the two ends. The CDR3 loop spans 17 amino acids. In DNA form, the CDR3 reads TGTGCCAGCTCAACGCCCGGAGGCAGCCGCAACACCGGGGAGCTGTTTTTT. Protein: CASSTPGGSRNTGELFF.

The CDR3 DNA reads TGTGCCAGCAGCTTAACTAGCGGTTACAATGAGCAGTTCTTC. As protein: CASSLTSGYNEQFF. The V call is TRBV5-6, the J call TRBJ2-1; 8 bases map to TRBD2. The V segment lost 2 bases and the J segment 4 bases; nucleotides outside the gene matches: 2. The germline CDR1 and CDR2 sequences are SGHDT and YYEEEE. The CDR3 has 14 amino acids.

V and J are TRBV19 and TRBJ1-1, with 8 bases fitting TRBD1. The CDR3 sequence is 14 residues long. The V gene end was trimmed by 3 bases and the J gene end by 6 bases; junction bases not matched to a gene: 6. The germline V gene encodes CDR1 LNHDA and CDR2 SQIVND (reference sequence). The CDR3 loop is CASSIRQGSAEAFF. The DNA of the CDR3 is TGTGCCAGTAGTATTCGACAGGGGAGCGCTGAAGCTTTCTTT.

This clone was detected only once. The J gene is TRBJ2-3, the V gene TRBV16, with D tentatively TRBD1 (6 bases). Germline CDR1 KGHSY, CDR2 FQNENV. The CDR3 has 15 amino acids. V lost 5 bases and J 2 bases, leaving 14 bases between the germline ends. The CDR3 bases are TGTGCCAGCAGCAAGACAGGTGGCCCCACAGATACGCAGTATTTT. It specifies CASSKTGGPTDTQYF.

The CDR3 loop reads CASSEWGLAGHEQFF. The DNA of the CDR3 is TGCGCCAGCAGTGAGTGGGGACTAGCGGGGCATGAGCAGTTCTTC. The chain carries TRBV10-1 and TRBJ2-1; 13 positions agree with TRBD2. J was trimmed by 8 bases and V by 1 base; bases with no gene match: 2. The CDR3 has 15 amino acids. Per the germline V gene, CDR1 is WNHNN and CDR2 is SYGVQD (reference sequence).

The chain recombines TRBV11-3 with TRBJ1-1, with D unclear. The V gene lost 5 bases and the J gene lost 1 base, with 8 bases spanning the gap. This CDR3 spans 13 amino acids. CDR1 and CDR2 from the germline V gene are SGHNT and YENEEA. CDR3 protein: CASSKQENTEAFF. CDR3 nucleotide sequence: TGTGCCAGCAGCAAGCAGGAGAACACTGAAGCTTTCTTT.

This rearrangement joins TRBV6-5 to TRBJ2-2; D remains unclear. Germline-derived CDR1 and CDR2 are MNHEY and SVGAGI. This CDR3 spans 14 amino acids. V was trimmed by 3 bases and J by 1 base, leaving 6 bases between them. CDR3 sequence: CASSYIQNTGELFF. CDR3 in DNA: TGTGCCAGCAGTTATATACAGAACACCGGGGAGCTGTTTTTT.

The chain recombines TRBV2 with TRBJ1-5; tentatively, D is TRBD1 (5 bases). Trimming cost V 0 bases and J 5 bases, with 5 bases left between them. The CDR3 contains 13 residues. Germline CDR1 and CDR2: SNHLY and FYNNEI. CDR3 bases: TGTGCCAGCAGTGAAGCGGGGGATCAGCCCCAGCATTTT. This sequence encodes CASSEAGDQPQHF.

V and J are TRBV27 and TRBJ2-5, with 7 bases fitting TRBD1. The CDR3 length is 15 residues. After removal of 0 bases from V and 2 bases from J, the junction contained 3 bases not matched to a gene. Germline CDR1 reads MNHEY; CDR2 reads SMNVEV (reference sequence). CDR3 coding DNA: TGTGCCAGCAGTTTATCGGGGACAGCTCAAGAGACCCAGTACTTC. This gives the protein CASSLSGTAQETQYF.